Listed below are T cell receptor beta chains from one sample, sequenced in a study of blood T cell repertoires in COVID-19. Measured with immunoSEQ multiplex PCR; TCRdb has only the in-frame clones, and not every one. The table records approximately 200,000 clones, over 80% of them present only once. The specimen was PBMCs or T cells enriched from blood (not recorded which). The receptors come from a man aged 25 to 40 who had recovered from COVID-19. The CDR3 runs from the conserved cysteine through the conserved F or W. The D gene is left open where the match is weak. Some rows mark clone size as missing; the rest say once, few, many or name a class of expanded clone.

clone size	D gene	V gene	J gene	CDR3 protein	CDR3 DNA
.	.	TRBV5-1	TRBJ1-2	CASRNYRSKLYGYTF	TGCGCCAGCAGAAACTATAGAAGTAAGCTCTATGGCTACACCTTC
.	TRBD2	TRBV30	TRBJ2-1	CAWSVRGLAGAYNEQFF	TGTGCCTGGAGTGTACGCGGACTAGCGGGAGCATACAATGAGCAGTTCTTC
.	.	TRBV7-9	TRBJ2-7	CASSHSGSSYEQYF	TGTGCCAGCAGCCACTCGGGGTCCTCCTACGAGCAGTACTTC
.	TRBD2	TRBV11-2	TRBJ2-2	CASMLAANTGELFF	TGTGCCAGCATGCTAGCGGCGAACACCGGGGAGCTGTTTTTT
.	TRBD2	TRBV11-3	TRBJ2-1	CASSLGTSGKYNEQFF	TGTGCCAGCAGCTTAGGGACTAGCGGCAAGTACAATGAGCAGTTCTTC
.	.	TRBV10-3	TRBJ1-2	CAISPGGNYGYTF	TGTGCCATCTCCCCTGGGGGGAACTATGGCTACACCTTC
few	TRBD1	TRBV7-9	TRBJ1-6	CASSFGQGGNSPLHF	TGTGCCAGCAGCTTCGGACAGGGAGGCAATTCACCCCTCCACTTT
.	.	TRBV30	TRBJ2-1	CAWKYAGVYNEQFF	TGTGCCTGGAAATACGCCGGAGTTTACAATGAGCAGTTCTTC
.	.	TRBV4-3	TRBJ2-5	CASSQDTGSGETQYF	TGCGCCAGCAGCCAAGATACAGGGAGTGGAGAGACCCAGTACTTC
.	TRBD2	TRBV27	TRBJ2-1	CASSYRTSGSPYNEQFF	TGTGCCAGCAGTTATAGGACTAGCGGGAGCCCCTACAATGAGCAGTTCTTC
.	.	TRBV13	TRBJ2-5	CASSSDITREHGETQYF	TGTGCCAGCAGCTCCGATATCACACGGGAACATGGGGAGACCCAGTACTTC
.	.	TRBV5-4	TRBJ2-3	CASSSMRDTQYF	TGTGCCAGCAGCTCTATGAGGGATACGCAGTATTTT
.	TRBD2	TRBV7-6	TRBJ2-2	CASSPVGTSPTGELFF	TGTGCCAGCAGCCCCGTTGGGACTAGCCCCACCGGGGAGCTGTTTTTT
.	.	TRBV5-1	TRBJ1-2	CASSATGTSYGYTF	TGCGCCAGCAGCGCAACCGGGACAAGCTATGGCTACACCTTC
few	TRBD2	TRBV6-4	TRBJ2-1	CASSTTGTSGANEQFF	TGTGCCAGCAGCACCACCGGGACTAGCGGGGCAAATGAGCAGTTCTTC
.	TRBD2	TRBV28	TRBJ2-7	CASSWVRAGGREQYF	TGTGCCAGCAGTTGGGTCAGAGCGGGAGGGCGGGAGCAGTACTTC
few	.	TRBV16	TRBJ1-3	CASSQYRAGSGNTIYF	TGTGCCAGCAGCCAATACAGAGCCGGCTCTGGAAACACCATATATTTT
.	.	TRBV21-1	TRBJ1-5	CASSYGEGGNQPQHF	TGTGCCAGCAGTTACGGGGAGGGAGGCAATCAGCCCCAGCATTTT
.	TRBD1	TRBV5-1	TRBJ1-5	CASSLQGALNQPQHF	TGCGCCAGCAGCCTACAGGGGGCCCTTAATCAGCCCCAGCATTTT
.	TRBD2	TRBV7-9	TRBJ2-4	CASSRIERDVKNIQYF	TGTGCCAGCAGCCGGATTGAGCGGGATGTCAAAAACATTCAGTACTTC
.	.	TRBV18	TRBJ1-1	CASSPLTGLNTEAFF	TGTGCCAGCTCACCACTCACGGGTCTGAACACTGAAGCTTTCTTT
once	.	TRBV19	TRBJ1-1	CASSMTTNTEAFF	TGTGCCAGTAGTATGACAACGAACACTGAAGCTTTCTTT
.	TRBD1	TRBV5-4	TRBJ2-3	CASSQRQGWTDTQYF	TGTGCCAGCAGCCAGCGACAGGGATGGACAGATACGCAGTATTTT
.	.	TRBV27	TRBJ2-7	CASSRLGTPLEQYF	TGTGCCAGCAGTCGGCTCGGGACTCCCCTCGAGCAGTACTTC
.	.	TRBV4-3	TRBJ2-7	CASSQESRGSYEQYF	TGCGCCAGCAGCCAAGAAAGCAGGGGATCCTACGAGCAGTACTTC
.	TRBD2	TRBV6-5	TRBJ2-7	CASRATSGIYEQYF	TGTGCCAGCAGAGCGACTAGCGGGATCTACGAGCAGTACTTC
.	TRBD1	TRBV11-1	TRBJ1-1	CASSPVTGTGEAFF	TGTGCCAGCAGCCCCGTCACCGGGACAGGCGAAGCTTTCTTT
.	TRBD2	TRBV2	TRBJ2-2	CASPSTSADTGELFF	TGTGCCAGTCCTTCGACTAGCGCGGACACCGGGGAGCTGTTTTTT
.	.	TRBV29-1	TRBJ1-4	CSVSRGSNEKLFF	TGCAGCGTTTCCCGCGGAAGTAATGAAAAACTGTTTTTT
.	.	TRBV9	TRBJ1-4	CASSVGTATNEKLFF	TGTGCCAGCAGCGTAGGGACAGCAACTAATGAAAAACTGTTTTTT
.	.	TRBV27	TRBJ1-6	CASSVSPAVSPLHF	TGTGCCAGCAGTGTCTCCCCGGCGGTTTCACCCCTCCACTTT
.	TRBD1	TRBV7-8	TRBJ1-1	CASSLGQGVGSTEAFF	TGTGCCAGCAGCTTGGGACAGGGGGTTGGATCGACTGAAGCTTTCTTT
.	.	TRBV30	TRBJ2-5	CAWSDESRGGETQYF	TGTGCCTGGAGTGATGAATCGAGGGGAGGCGAGACCCAGTACTTC
.	.	TRBV30	TRBJ1-3	CAWKQGSGNTIYF	TGTGCCTGGAAACAGGGCTCTGGAAACACCATATATTTT
.	TRBD2	TRBV2	TRBJ2-1	CASTRRTSGSNEQFF	TGTGCCAGCACCCGGAGGACTAGCGGGAGTAATGAGCAGTTCTTC
.	.	TRBV6-5	TRBJ1-5	CASSYSRLTNQPQHF	TGTGCCAGCAGTTACTCCCGCCTGACTAATCAGCCCCAGCATTTT
.	.	TRBV5-4	TRBJ2-3	CASSSSGSQAQYF	TGTGCCAGCAGCTCGTCCGGGAGCCAAGCGCAGTATTTT
.	.	TRBV3-1/TRBV3-2	TRBJ2-7	CASSQDRGAGYEQYF	TGTGCCAGCAGCCAAGATAGGGGCGCCGGCTACGAGCAGTACTTC
.	.	TRBV18	TRBJ1-5	CASSPTENSNQPQHF	TGTGCCAGCTCACCGACGGAGAATAGCAATCAGCCCCAGCATTTT
.	TRBD1	TRBV28	TRBJ2-7	CASSRTPTGAYEQYF	TGTGCCAGCAGCAGAACCCCGACAGGGGCCTACGAGCAGTACTTC
.	TRBD2	TRBV10-1	TRBJ2-3	CASPKGETSGKPGTDTQYF	TGCGCCAGCCCCAAGGGAGAAACTAGCGGGAAACCAGGCACAGATACGCAGTATTTT
.	.	TRBV14	TRBJ2-5	CASSWGVYQETQYF	TGTGCCAGCAGCTGGGGGGTCTATCAAGAGACCCAGTACTTC
.	TRBD2	TRBV9	TRBJ2-3	CASSVGGSRNTDTQYF	TGTGCCAGCAGCGTAGGCGGGAGCCGGAACACAGATACGCAGTATTTT
.	.	TRBV5-5	TRBJ2-3	CASSKTVVKSDTQYF	TGTGCCAGCAGCAAGACAGTCGTTAAATCAGATACGCAGTATTTT
.	TRBD1	TRBV6-1	TRBJ1-2	CASSERTGWVANYGYTF	TGTGCCAGCAGTGAAAGGACAGGGTGGGTTGCGAACTATGGCTACACCTTC
.	.	TRBV28	TRBJ2-1	CASSLLVPKDEQFF	TGTGCCAGCAGTTTACTAGTACCTAAGGATGAGCAGTTCTTC
few	.	TRBV24-1	TRBJ2-2	CATSDSLHTGELFF	TGTGCCACCAGTGATTCCCTACACACCGGGGAGCTGTTTTTT
.	.	TRBV19	TRBJ2-5	CASSIRETQYF	TGTGCCAGTAGTATTCGGGAGACCCAGTACTTC
.	.	TRBV19	TRBJ2-7	CASSIVVSSATYEQYF	TGTGCCAGTAGTATAGTGGTTTCTAGCGCTACCTACGAGCAGTACTTC
.	TRBD1	TRBV5-1	TRBJ1-4	CASSYGQAPLFLFF	TGCGCCAGCAGCTACGGACAGGCCCCTCTTTTTCTGTTTTTT
.	TRBD2	TRBV9	TRBJ2-3	CASSVGPSGRADTQYF	TGTGCCAGCAGCGTAGGGCCTAGCGGGAGAGCAGATACGCAGTATTTT
.	TRBD2	TRBV18	TRBJ2-1	CASSLAGGPINEQFF	TGTGCCAGCTCACTAGCGGGAGGCCCTATTAATGAGCAGTTCTTC
.	TRBD1	TRBV5-6	TRBJ1-3	CASSLSQGLGNTIYF	TGTGCCAGCAGCTTGTCACAGGGGCTTGGAAACACCATATATTTT
few	.	TRBV30	TRBJ1-4	CAWSVPGSLTEKLFF	TGTGCCTGGAGTGTACCTGGGAGTCTTACTGAAAAACTGTTTTTT
.	.	TRBV6-5	TRBJ2-7	CASNRGPDEQYF	TGTGCCAGCAACCGAGGGCCCGACGAGCAGTACTTC
.	TRBD1	TRBV30	TRBJ2-7	CAWSTGTGVFEYF	TGTGCCTGGAGTACCGGGACAGGGGTGTTCGAGTACTTC
.	TRBD1	TRBV2	TRBJ1-3	CASRQTGTDSGNTIYF	TGTGCCAGCAGACAAACCGGGACAGACTCTGGAAACACCATATATTTT
.	TRBD1	TRBV18	TRBJ2-6	CASSLFKPIRDRGAYSGANVLTF	TGTGCCAGCTCACTATTCAAACCAATTCGGGACAGGGGAGCCTACTCTGGGGCCAACGTCCTGACTTTC